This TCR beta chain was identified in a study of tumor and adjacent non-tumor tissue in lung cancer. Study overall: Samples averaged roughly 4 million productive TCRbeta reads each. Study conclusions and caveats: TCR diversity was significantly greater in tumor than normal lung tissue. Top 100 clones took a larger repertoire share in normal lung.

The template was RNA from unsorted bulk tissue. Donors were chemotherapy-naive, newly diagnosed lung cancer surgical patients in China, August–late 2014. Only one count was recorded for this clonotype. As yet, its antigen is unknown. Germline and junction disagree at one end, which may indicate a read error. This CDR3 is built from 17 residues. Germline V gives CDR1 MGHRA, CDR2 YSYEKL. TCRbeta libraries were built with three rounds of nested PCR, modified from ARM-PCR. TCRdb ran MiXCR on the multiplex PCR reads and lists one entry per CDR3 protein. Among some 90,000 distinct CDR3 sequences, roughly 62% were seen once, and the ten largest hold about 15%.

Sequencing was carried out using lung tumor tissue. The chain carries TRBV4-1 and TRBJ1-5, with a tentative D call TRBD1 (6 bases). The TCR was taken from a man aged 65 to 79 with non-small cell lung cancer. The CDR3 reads CASSQNYRAYSSQPQHF. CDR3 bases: TGCGCCAGCAGCCAGAACTACAGGGCATATAGCAGTCAGCCCCAGCATTTT.